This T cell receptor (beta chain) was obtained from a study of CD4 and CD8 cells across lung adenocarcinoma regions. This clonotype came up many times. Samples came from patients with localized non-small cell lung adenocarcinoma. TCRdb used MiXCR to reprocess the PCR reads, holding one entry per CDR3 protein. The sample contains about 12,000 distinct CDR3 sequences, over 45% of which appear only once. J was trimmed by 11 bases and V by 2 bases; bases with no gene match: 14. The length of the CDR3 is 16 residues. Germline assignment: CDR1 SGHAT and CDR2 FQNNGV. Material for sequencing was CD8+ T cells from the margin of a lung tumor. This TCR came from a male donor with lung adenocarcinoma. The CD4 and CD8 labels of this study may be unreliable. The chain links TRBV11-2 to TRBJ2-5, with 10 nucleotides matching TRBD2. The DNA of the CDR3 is TGTGCCAGCAGCTTACACTGGGCTAGCGGGGGCAATGAGCAGTACTTC. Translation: CASSLHWASGGNEQYF.